Listed below are T cell receptor beta chains from one sample, sequenced in a study of blood T cells in healthy people across ages. TCRdb reanalysed the 5' RACE reads using MiXCR and keeps one entry per CDR3 protein. Among around 500,000 distinct CDR3 sequences listed, roughly a quarter were seen once. The data were also submitted as part of a second study, on T cells of mothers and their children.

The source material was blood. Receptors originate from a boy younger than 10 in good health. The CDR3 runs from the conserved cysteine through the conserved F or W. A D gene is named only where the DNA matches it firmly. Not every row has a clone size; where given, it reads once, few, many or a size class.

V: TRBV7-2; size: NA; D: NA; J: TRBJ2-6; DNA: TGTGCCAGCAGCCCAAACCTCGGGGCCAACGTCCTGACTTTC; CDR3: CASSPNLGANVLTF
V: TRBV11-2; size: NA; D: NA; J: TRBJ2-1; DNA: TGTGCCAGCAGGACTCTACGGGGGGCCTCCTACAATGAGCAGTTCTTC; CDR3: CASRTLRGASYNEQFF
V: TRBV12-3/TRBV12-4; size: NA; D: NA; J: TRBJ1-6; DNA: TGTGCCAGCAGTTTAGAAGGTTCCGGTTCACCCCTCCACTTT; CDR3: CASSLEGSGSPLHF
V: TRBV7-2; size: medium-sized; D: TRBD1; J: TRBJ1-6; DNA: TGTGCCAGCAGCTTAGGAGGGACAGGACCTTATAATTCACCCCTCCACTTT; CDR3: CASSLGGTGPYNSPLHF
V: TRBV12-3/TRBV12-4; size: few; D: NA; J: TRBJ2-5; DNA: TGTGGGGGCGGCCCAAAAGGGCACTACTACGGGCAGTACTTC; CDR3: CGGGPKGHYYGQYF
V: TRBV7-9; size: few; D: TRBD1; J: TRBJ2-7; DNA: TGTGCCAGCAGCAAAGGACAGGGTATCGACGAGCAGTACTTC; CDR3: CASSKGQGIDEQYF
V: TRBV20-1; size: few; D: NA; J: TRBJ2-7; DNA: TGCAGTGCTAGAAAAGTAGGAGACGAGCAGTACTTC; CDR3: CSARKVGDEQYF
V: TRBV4-3; size: few; D: NA; J: TRBJ2-3; DNA: TGCGCCAGCAGCCAAGATAGTGGCCCAGATACGCAGTATTTT; CDR3: CASSQDSGPDTQYF
V: TRBV15; size: once; D: TRBD1; J: TRBJ2-7; DNA: TGTGCCACCAGCAGAGACAGGGGGCTATACGAGCAGTACTTC; CDR3: CATSRDRGLYEQYF
V: TRBV20-1; size: NA; D: NA; J: TRBJ2-4; DNA: TGCAGTGCTCAGGGCGGGACGTCCAAAAACATTCAGTACTTC; CDR3: CSAQGGTSKNIQYF
V: TRBV9; size: NA; D: TRBD2; J: TRBJ2-5; DNA: TGTGCCAGCAGCGTGGGGACTAGCGGACAAGAGACCCAGTACTTC; CDR3: CASSVGTSGQETQYF
V: TRBV12-3/TRBV12-4; size: few; D: TRBD2; J: TRBJ2-2; DNA: TGTGCCAGCAGTTGGGGAGGGGCGGACACCGGGGAGCTGTTTTTT; CDR3: CASSWGGADTGELFF
V: TRBV20-1; size: few; D: TRBD2; J: TRBJ2-5; DNA: TGCAGTGCTTGGACTAGCGGGGGGGCCCTTGCTCAAGAGACCCAGTACTTC; CDR3: CSAWTSGGALAQETQYF
V: TRBV27; size: NA; D: NA; J: TRBJ1-5; DNA: TGTGGAACAGGGCTCAATCAGCCCCAGCATTTT; CDR3: CGTGLNQPQHF
V: TRBV4-2; size: NA; D: NA; J: TRBJ2-2; DNA: TGTGCCAGCAGCCCCAATCTAGCTGTCGGGGAGCTGTTTTTT; CDR3: CASSPNLAVGELFF
V: TRBV5-1; size: few; D: NA; J: TRBJ1-1; DNA: TGCGCCAGCAGCCTCCGATTACGGAACACTGAAGCTTTCTTT; CDR3: CASSLRLRNTEAFF
V: TRBV6-4; size: NA; D: NA; J: TRBJ2-2; DNA: TGTGCCAGCAGTGGGGACTCGAACACCGGGGAGCTGTTTTTT; CDR3: CASSGDSNTGELFF
V: TRBV6-4; size: NA; D: TRBD2; J: TRBJ2-1; DNA: TGTGCCAGCAGTGTCAGCGGGAGCGTAAGTGAGCAGTTCTTC; CDR3: CASSVSGSVSEQFF
V: TRBV12-3/TRBV12-4; size: NA; D: NA; J: TRBJ1-2; DNA: TGTGCCAGCAGTTTCCCCGGTGGCCCTTACGAGGGTGGCTACACCTTC; CDR3: CASSFPGGPYEGGYTF
V: TRBV6-5; size: few; D: NA; J: TRBJ2-2; DNA: TGTGCCAGCAGTTACTCGGGACGACGCACCGGGGAGCTGTTTTTT; CDR3: CASSYSGRRTGELFF
V: TRBV27; size: NA; D: NA; J: TRBJ1-1; DNA: TGTGCCAGCAGTTTCCTTCGGGGGGCTGAAGCTTTCTTT; CDR3: CASSFLRGAEAFF
V: TRBV7-3; size: few; D: TRBD1; J: TRBJ2-7; DNA: TGTGCCAGCAGCTTATGGACAGGGGCCTACGAGCAGTACTTC; CDR3: CASSLWTGAYEQYF
V: TRBV7-3; size: many; D: NA; J: TRBJ2-5; DNA: TGTGCCAGCAGCTTATCACCAGGGGAGACCCAGTACTTC; CDR3: CASSLSPGETQYF
V: TRBV7-8; size: few; D: NA; J: TRBJ2-5; DNA: TGTGCCAGCAGCTTAGTCAATCGGTTCTGGGAGACCCAGTACTTC; CDR3: CASSLVNRFWETQYF
V: TRBV25-1; size: NA; D: NA; J: TRBJ2-3; DNA: TGTGCCAGCAGTTGGGTAGGCCCATCGAATACGCAGTATTTT; CDR3: CASSWVGPSNTQYF
V: TRBV7-9; size: NA; D: NA; J: TRBJ1-2; DNA: TGTGCCAGCAGCCATAGACAGCAGGCTCGGGGCTATGGCTACACCTTC; CDR3: CASSHRQQARGYGYTF
V: TRBV7-9; size: NA; D: NA; J: TRBJ1-4; DNA: TGTGCCAGCAGGTTAGACGCAGGGGATCTATATGAAAAACTGTTTTTT; CDR3: CASRLDAGDLYEKLFF
V: TRBV20-1; size: few; D: TRBD2; J: TRBJ2-7; DNA: TGCAGTGCTAGAGAACCAGCGGGAGTAGGAGTCTACGAGCAGTACTTC; CDR3: CSAREPAGVGVYEQYF
V: TRBV6-6; size: few; D: NA; J: TRBJ2-1; DNA: TGTGCCAGCAGCCTCGACCCGCATGAGCAGTTCTTC; CDR3: CASSLDPHEQFF
V: TRBV29-1; size: NA; D: NA; J: TRBJ1-1; DNA: TGCAGCGTTGCTGGGACGCATGATGAAGCTTTCTTT; CDR3: CSVAGTHDEAFF
V: TRBV14; size: NA; D: NA; J: TRBJ1-2; DNA: TGTGCCAGCAGCCGATTCGACTATGGCTACACCTTC; CDR3: CASSRFDYGYTF
V: TRBV7-9; size: few; D: TRBD1; J: TRBJ2-5; DNA: TGTGCCAGCAGCCTCAGGGGGCCCAGCCAAGAGACCCAGTACTTC; CDR3: CASSLRGPSQETQYF
V: TRBV2; size: NA; D: NA; J: TRBJ2-1; DNA: TGTGCCGCACTATTCCCCCAACACAATGAGCAGTTCTTC; CDR3: CAALFPQHNEQFF
V: TRBV28; size: many; D: NA; J: TRBJ2-1; DNA: TGTGCCAGCAGTTTAGCGGTATCCTACAATGAGCAGTTCTTC; CDR3: CASSLAVSYNEQFF
V: TRBV11-2; size: NA; D: NA; J: TRBJ2-5; DNA: TGTGCCAGCAGCTTAGATTACCGGGGCGCAGAGACCCAGTACTTC; CDR3: CASSLDYRGAETQYF
V: TRBV2; size: few; D: TRBD2; J: TRBJ2-2; DNA: TGTGCCAATACACCGGGACTACTAACCGGCGGGGAGCTGTTTTTT; CDR3: CANTPGLLTGGELFF
V: TRBV19; size: NA; D: NA; J: TRBJ2-1; DNA: TGTGCCAGTAGTATCTGGGGGGCCCTCAGCGGGGAGGGTAATGAGCAGTTCTTC; CDR3: CASSIWGALSGEGNEQFF
V: TRBV18; size: few; D: TRBD1; J: TRBJ2-6; DNA: TGTGCCAGCTCACCAGGGCAGGGGGCGCTCTCTGGGGCCAACGTCCTGACTTTC; CDR3: CASSPGQGALSGANVLTF
V: TRBV12-3/TRBV12-4; size: NA; D: NA; J: TRBJ2-3; DNA: TGTGCCAGCAGAGATCAGGGGACGCAGTATTTT; CDR3: CASRDQGTQYF
V: TRBV6-6; size: few; D: NA; J: TRBJ2-3; DNA: TGTGCCAGCAGTTTATCGAGGGCAGATACGCAGTATTTT; CDR3: CASSLSRADTQYF
V: TRBV7-8; size: NA; D: TRBD1; J: TRBJ2-2; DNA: TGTGCCAGCAGCCTATATGGGACAGGGAAAGGGGAGCTGTTTTTT; CDR3: CASSLYGTGKGELFF
V: TRBV20-1; size: NA; D: TRBD2; J: TRBJ2-3; DNA: TGCAGTGCTAGAGCGGGTAGCGGGAGGAACCCCACTAGCACAGATACGCAGTATTTT; CDR3: CSARAGSGRNPTSTDTQYF
V: TRBV7-8; size: NA; D: NA; J: TRBJ1-2; DNA: TGTGCCAGCAGCGCGGGGACAACTAACTATGGCTACACCTTC; CDR3: CASSAGTTNYGYTF
V: TRBV7-9; size: NA; D: NA; J: TRBJ1-2; DNA: TGTGCCAGCAGCTTTAATCGGGAAGGGGGCTACACCTTC; CDR3: CASSFNREGGYTF
V: TRBV30; size: few; D: NA; J: TRBJ1-2; DNA: TGTGCCTGGAGTGTACGGACCGCTAACTATGGCTACACCTTC; CDR3: CAWSVRTANYGYTF
V: TRBV12-3/TRBV12-4; size: few; D: TRBD1; J: TRBJ2-5; DNA: TGTGTCAGCAGCCCCGACCCCGGGACAGGCCAAGAGACCCAGTACTTC; CDR3: CVSSPDPGTGQETQYF
V: TRBV29-1; size: NA; D: NA; J: TRBJ2-1; DNA: TGCAGCGTTCCCCGGCGGCAGGGGACCTACAATGAGCAGTTCTTC; CDR3: CSVPRRQGTYNEQFF
V: TRBV7-2; size: once; D: NA; J: TRBJ2-7; DNA: TGTGCCAGCAGCTTCAGACTGGGACGGGAGCAGTACTTC; CDR3: CASSFRLGREQYF
V: TRBV12-5; size: few; D: NA; J: TRBJ1-4; DNA: TGTGCTAGTGGTTTCCCGTCCCAGGGAAAAAAACTGTTTTTT; CDR3: CASGFPSQGKKLFF
V: TRBV27; size: NA; D: NA; J: TRBJ2-3; DNA: TGTGCCAGCAGTTTATATACAGACCGTGCAGATACGCAGTATTTT; CDR3: CASSLYTDRADTQYF
V: TRBV6-5; size: many; D: TRBD2; J: TRBJ2-5; DNA: TGTGCCAGCAGTTTCGGACTAGCCGCCGAGACCCAGTACTTC; CDR3: CASSFGLAAETQYF
V: TRBV3-1; size: NA; D: NA; J: TRBJ2-5; DNA: TGTGCCAGCAGCCAGGCGGTGATGGAGACCCAGTACTTC; CDR3: CASSQAVMETQYF
V: TRBV6-2/TRBV6-3; size: once; D: TRBD2; J: TRBJ2-3; DNA: TGTGCCAGCAGTTTGGGGAGGGGCCCAGATACGCAGTATTTT; CDR3: CASSLGRGPDTQYF
V: TRBV25-1; size: NA; D: TRBD1; J: TRBJ1-2; DNA: TGTGCCAGCAGCCTGACAGGGTTCTATGGCTACACCTTC; CDR3: CASSLTGFYGYTF
V: TRBV20-1; size: NA; D: TRBD2; J: TRBJ2-2; DNA: TGCAGTGCCCAATATAGCGGGATTAACACCGGGGAGCTGTTTTTT; CDR3: CSAQYSGINTGELFF
V: TRBV3-1; size: NA; D: NA; J: TRBJ1-5; DNA: TGTGCCAGCAGCCCATCAGCGAATCAGCCCCAGCATTTT; CDR3: CASSPSANQPQHF
V: TRBV7-9; size: few; D: NA; J: TRBJ2-7; DNA: TGTGCCAGCAGCTCGACAAGGGCAGGCCACGAGCAGTACTTC; CDR3: CASSSTRAGHEQYF
V: TRBV6-5; size: NA; D: NA; J: TRBJ1-2; DNA: TGTGCCAGCAGTTACTCTAAGACGAGCGCCTACACCTTC; CDR3: CASSYSKTSAYTF
V: TRBV7-2; size: NA; D: NA; J: TRBJ2-4; DNA: TGTGCCAGCAGCTTAGGAAGTGTCAGAGATCTAGCCAAAAACATTCAGTACTTC; CDR3: CASSLGSVRDLAKNIQYF
V: TRBV20-1; size: NA; D: NA; J: TRBJ2-7; DNA: TGCAGTGCTAGAGATGAATCCCCTCGACAGTACCCCTACGAGCAGTACTTC; CDR3: CSARDESPRQYPYEQYF